This T cell receptor beta chain was found in a study of cytomegalovirus exposure and HLA in healthy donors. The protocol was immunoSEQ multiplex PCR, while the TCRdb copy is restricted to in-frame clones and leaves out a portion. The repertoire consists of about 120,000 clones, with roughly nine tenths occurring once and the leading ten covering about 1.1%. V lost 5 bases, J lost 4 bases, and 9 bases lay in between. The CDR3 totals 12 residues. Germline-derived CDR1 and CDR2 are SGHTA and FQGNSA. This chain uses TRBV7-2 with TRBJ2-7; no clear D gene. The specimen was PBMCs. This sequence originates from a young woman in good health and CMV-seronegative. As DNA, the CDR3 is TGTGCCAGCAGCGTGTATAGATACGAGCAGTACTTC. This sequence encodes CASSVYRYEQYF.